The 20 T cell receptor beta chains below were found in one sample sequenced in a study of PD-L1 blockade in urothelial cancer. Data came from immunoSEQ multiplex PCR; TCRdb stores just in-frame clones and leaves some out. The data contain some 100,000 clones, around 90% of them singletons. This specimen was PBMCs, taken around atezolizumab (anti-PD-L1) treatment. These TCRs come from a woman of 80 years or more with urothelial cancer.

The chain combines TRBV18 with TRBJ1-2; 12 bases agree with TRBD1. CDR1 is KGHSH and CDR2 is LQKENI in the germline V gene. The CDR3 has 15 residues. V was pared by 3 bases and J by 12 bases, with 11 bases of the junction left unmatched. CDR3: CASSPPQGQGAADTF. The CDR3 coding sequence is TGTGCCAGCTCACCCCCCCAGGGACAGGGGGCCGCCGACACCTTC.

The chain combines TRBV10-3 with TRBJ1-4, with D perhaps TRBD1 (5 bases). The germline gives CDR1 ENHRY, CDR2 SYGVKD. The CDR3 runs 13 residues. V lost 6 bases and J lost 8, with 13 bases in between. This chain's CDR3 is CAIRDTWEEKLFF. For the CDR3, the DNA is TGTGCCATCAGGGACACTTGGGAAGAAAAACTGTTTTTT.

The J gene is TRBJ2-1, the V gene TRBV14; 7 bases match TRBD2. This CDR3 comprises 16 residues. Germline V gives CDR1 SGHDN, CDR2 FVKESK. With V trimmed by 1 base and J by 9 bases, 12 bases remained unmatched. CDR3 protein: CASSQGGGSLQSEQFF. CDR3 in DNA: TGTGCCAGCAGCCAAGGGGGAGGGTCCCTCCAGAGTGAGCAGTTCTTC.

The chain links TRBV7-6 to TRBJ2-7; 7 bases are shared with TRBD2. The V gene end was trimmed by 2 bases and the J gene end by 4 bases; junction bases not matched to a gene: 5. CDR1 is SGHVS and CDR2 is FNYEAQ in the germline V gene. The CDR3 loop spans 14 amino acids. CDR3 loop: CASSLSERGYEQYF. CDR3 sequence (DNA): TGTGCCAGCAGCTTATCAGAGCGGGGTTACGAGCAGTACTTC. The full variable domain, with the rest looked up from reference TRBV7-6 and TRBJ2-7, is GAGVSQSPRYKVTKRGQDVALRCDPISGHVSLYWYRQALGQGPEFLTYFNYEAQQDKSGLPNDRFSAERPEGSISTLTIQRTEQRDSAMYRCASSLSERGYEQYFGPGTRLTVT.

This rearrangement joins TRBV6-5 to TRBJ2-7; 8 nucleotides agree with TRBD1. V was pared by 2 bases and J by 9 bases, with 9 bases of the junction left unmatched. The CDR3 spans 14 residues. The V gene's germline CDR1 is MNHEY and CDR2 SVGAGI. CDR3 amino acids: CASSYGQGAPGQYF. The CDR3 DNA is TGTGCCAGCAGTTACGGGCAGGGGGCGCCGGGGCAGTACTTC.

The rearrangement links TRBV5-1 to TRBJ2-5, with 10 positions matching TRBD1. CDR3 length: 15 amino acids. The V segment lost 2 bases and the J segment 5 bases; nucleotides outside the gene matches: 6. Per germline, CDR1 SGHRS and CDR2 YFSETQ. The CDR3 DNA sequence: TGCGCCAGCAGCTTTGGGACAGGGGATGGGGAGACCCAGTACTTC. This encodes CASSFGTGDGETQYF.

V gene TRBV6-6 combines with J gene TRBJ2-2; 7 bases are a match to TRBD1. The germline CDR1 and CDR2 sequences are MNHNY and SVGAGI (reference sequence). Trimming took 6 bases from V and 5 from J; bases not matched to a gene: 6. CDR3 length equals 14 residues. The CDR3 DNA reads TGTGCCAGCAGAGCCTCGGACAGGACCGGGGAGCTGTTTTTT. Translation: CASRASDRTGELFF.

In this sample, this clone turned up once. The chain couples TRBV11-2 to TRBJ1-1, with 9 bases aligning to TRBD1. The CDR3 covers 14 residues. Germline V gene sequence: CDR1 SGHAT, CDR2 FQNNGV. V lost 1 base and J lost 8; bases outside the gene matches: 5. The CDR3 loop is CASSLVQGAREAFF. For the CDR3, the DNA is TGTGCCAGCAGCTTAGTACAGGGGGCGAGGGAAGCTTTCTTT. Looking up the rest from reference TRBV11-2 and TRBJ1-1 gives the full variable domain: EAGVAQSPRYKIIEKRQSVAFWCNPISGHATLYWYQQILGQGPKLLIQFQNNGVVDDSQLPKDRFSAERLKGVDSTLKIQPAKLEDSAVYLCASSLVQGAREAFFGQGTRLTVV.

The chain combines TRBV9 with TRBJ2-1; the match to TRBD1 covers 7 bases. This CDR3 has 14 amino acids. Germline V lookup: CDR1 SGDLS, CDR2 YYNGEE. With V trimmed by 2 bases and J by 9 bases, 8 bases remained unmatched. CDR3 DNA: TGTGCCAGCAGCGTCCTACAGGGGAGCGGTGAGCAGTTCTTC. Translation gives CASSVLQGSGEQFF.

This chain links TRBV7-9 with TRBJ2-7; D not resolved. CDR1 is SEHNR, CDR2 FQNEAQ, per germline (reference sequence). The V end was cut by 5 bases, the J end by 3 bases, with 17 bases between. The CDR3 runs 15 residues. The CDR3 reads CASSPFSRVDYEQYF. DNA of the CDR3: TGTGCCAGCAGCCCATTTTCAAGAGTCGACTACGAGCAGTACTTC.

The chain employs TRBV25-1 and TRBJ1-4; maybe TRBD1 (6 bases). V lost 4 bases, J lost 5 bases, and 14 bases lay in between. Germline-derived CDR1 and CDR2 are MGHDK and SYGVNS. The CDR3 is made up of 15 amino acids. CDR3 coding DNA: TGTGCCAGCAGTGCCAGGGGTGGTGGGAATGAAAAACTGTTTTTT. Protein product: CASSARGGGNEKLFF.

The gene calls are TRBV7-2 and TRBJ2-5; 8 positions match TRBD2. CDR1 SGHTA and CDR2 FQGNSA come from the germline V gene. This CDR3 has 15 residues. After removal of 5 bases from V and 5 bases from J, the junction contained 10 bases not matched to a gene. In nucleotides, the CDR3 is TGTGCCAGCAGCATCACTAGCGGAGGGAGGGAGACCCAGTACTTC. Translation: CASSITSGGRETQYF. The whole variable domain, remainder taken from reference TRBV7-2 and TRBJ2-5, is GAGVSQSPSNKVTEKGKDVELRCDPISGHTALYWYRQSLGQGLEFLIYFQGNSAPDKSGLPSDRFSAERTGGSVSTLTIQRTQQEDSAVYLCASSITSGGRETQYFGPGTRLLVL.

The V gene is TRBV4-2, the J gene TRBJ2-6, with D perhaps matching TRBD1 (6 bases). From germline, CDR1 is LGHNA and CDR2 YNFKEQ. CDR3 length: 16 residues. V gave up 0 bases and J gave up 1 base, with 7 bases separating them. The CDR3 spells CASSQDRGSGANVLTF. The CDR3 region has the DNA TGTGCCAGCAGCCAAGATAGGGGGTCTGGGGCCAACGTCCTGACTTTC.

This chain connects TRBV28 to TRBJ2-5; 7 bases map to TRBD2. Trimming took 6 bases from V and 3 from J; bases not matched to a gene: 13. The CDR3 extends over 16 amino acids. CDR1 and CDR2 (germline): MDHEN, SYDVKM. The CDR3 sequence is CASSIGRAVGEETQYF. The CDR3 DNA is TGTGCCAGCAGCATAGGGAGGGCAGTAGGAGAAGAGACCCAGTACTTC.

CDR3 DNA sequence: TGCGCCAGCAGCGTAGCGGGGGCCTACGAGCAGTACTTC. Protein sequence: CASSVAGAYEQYF. This sequence joins TRBV5-1 and TRBJ2-7; 9 nucleotides line up with TRBD2. The junction had 1 base not matched to a gene; V was cut back by 4 bases and J by 2 bases. Per germline, CDR1 SGHRS and CDR2 YFSETQ. The CDR3 loop spans 13 amino acids.

The chain is built from TRBV18 and TRBJ1-1, with 7 positions matching TRBD1. In germline, CDR1 is KGHSH, CDR2 LQKENI. Losses at the gene ends were 3 bases for V and 12 bases for J; bases not matched to a gene: 7. The CDR3 sequence is 12 residues long. This CDR3 reads CASSPGDRETFF. CDR3 in DNA: TGTGCCAGCTCACCGGGGGACAGAGAAACTTTCTTT.

The chain couples TRBV28 to TRBJ2-1, with 9 bases that match TRBD2. J lost 0 bases, V lost 6 bases, and 3 bases had no gene match. Germline V gene sequence: CDR1 MDHEN, CDR2 SYDVKM. The CDR3 is 15 amino acids. Here the CDR3 DNA reads TGTGCCAGCAGAACGACTAGCGGCTCCTACAATGAGCAGTTCTTC. Its protein is CASRTTSGSYNEQFF.

The rearrangement joins TRBV6-6 to TRBJ2-7; perhaps TRBD1 as D (6 bases). This CDR3 comprises 14 residues. V shed 5 bases and J shed 0 bases, with 11 bases lying between them. Germline loops: CDR1 MNHNY, CDR2 SVGAGI (reference sequence). The CDR3 DNA reads TGTGCCAGCAGTCCCAGGGACACCTCCTACGAGCAGTACTTC. It is translated as CASSPRDTSYEQYF.

This chain links TRBV21-1 with TRBJ1-1. TRBV21-1 is noted as a pseudogene. The CDR3 extends over 16 amino acids. CDR3 sequence: CASSKGSCGTDTEAFF. The DNA of the CDR3 is TGTGCCAGCAGCAAAGGGAGTTGTGGAACGGACACTGAAGCTTTCTTT.

The V and J genes are TRBV6-1 and TRBJ2-7, with D tentatively TRBD2 (5 bases). The CDR3 length is 15 residues. Trimming took off 6 bases at V and 2 bases at J, with 17 bases between the two ends. CDR1 and CDR2 from the germline V gene are MNHNS and SASEGT. The CDR3 DNA follows: TGTGCCAGCAGCTCTCCCGGGATTCCTCCCTACGAGCAGTACTTC. It translates to CASSSPGIPPYEQYF.